This is a list of T cell receptor beta chains from one sample in a study of OX40 agonist ivuxolimab in advanced cancers. Produced via immunoSEQ multiplex PCR; TCRdb's table is partial and in-frame only. The repertoire holds about 32,000 clones, with approximately 80% as singletons. The material was CD4+ or CD8+ T cells sorted from blood, obtained in a trial of the OX40 agonist ivuxolimab. Every receptor here comes from an adult with an advanced solid tumor such as melanoma, head and neck, liver or kidney cancer. Each CDR3 is given with its conserved first and last residue. A D gene is named only where the DNA matches it firmly. Only some rows state a clone size, as once, few, many or a class for expanded clones.

CDR3 DNA	CDR3 protein	clone size	D gene	V gene	J gene
TGCGCCAGCAGCTTTGAGTCGGGGAATTCACCCCTCCACTTT	CASSFESGNSPLHF	few	-	TRBV5-1	TRBJ1-6
TGCGCCAGCAGCCGACAGGGGGAGACTGAAGCTTTCTTT	CASSRQGETEAFF	-	TRBD1	TRBV5-1	TRBJ1-1
TGCAGTGCTAGTGGCCGGGGCGAGCAGTTCTTC	CSASGRGEQFF	-	-	TRBV20-1	TRBJ2-1
TGTGCCAGTAGACAGACTAGCGGGGGGGCCTCCTACAATGAGCAGTTCTTC	CASRQTSGGASYNEQFF	-	TRBD2	TRBV19	TRBJ2-1
TGTGCCAGCAGCTGGGACAGGGGGCGCGGGAGCAATCAGCCCCAGCATTTT	CASSWDRGRGSNQPQHF	-	TRBD1	TRBV5-8	TRBJ1-5
TGTGCCAGCAGCTTGGAAACAGCCGTGAGCACCTTC	CASSLETAVSTF	-	-	TRBV5-1	TRBJ1-2
TGTGCCAGCAGCCAAGAGTATGCCACTGAAGCTTTCTTT	CASSQEYATEAFF	-	-	TRBV4-2	TRBJ1-1
TGTGCCAGCAGTGAATTAGAAAACACTGAAGCTTTCTTT	CASSELENTEAFF	-	-	TRBV6-1	TRBJ1-1
TGTGCCAGCATCTCGGGGCGGGGGCTAAGCTCCTACGAGCAGTACTTC	CASISGRGLSSYEQYF	few	-	TRBV7-3	TRBJ2-7
TGTGCCAGCAGCTTCGACAGGGTAACTGAAGCTTTCTTT	CASSFDRVTEAFF	-	TRBD1	TRBV11-2	TRBJ1-1
TGCAGTGCTACTGGACAGGGGAACACCTTC	CSATGQGNTF	few	TRBD1	TRBV20-1	TRBJ1-2
TGTGCCAGCAGCCAAGAGTCCGAGGGCTCTGGAAACACCATATATTTT	CASSQESEGSGNTIYF	-	-	TRBV4-2	TRBJ1-3
TGTGCCACCACGGGCTGGGGGGCCACCGGGGAGCTGTTTTTT	CATTGWGATGELFF	-	-	TRBV15	TRBJ2-2
TGTGCCAGCAACCCTGCGGGGGAATTGGAGACCCAGTACTTC	CASNPAGELETQYF	-	TRBD2	TRBV18	TRBJ2-5
TGCGCCAGCAGCCCTGGGGAGAAGGGGTCGGATGGCTACACCTTC	CASSPGEKGSDGYTF	-	-	TRBV5-1	TRBJ1-2
TGTGCCAGCAGCTTCAGGGGCAACAACGTCCTGACTTTC	CASSFRGNNVLTF	-	-	TRBV11-2	TRBJ2-6
TGTGCCAGCAGTGAGGGACGGACAGGGGGAGCTAACTATGGCTACACCTTC	CASSEGRTGGANYGYTF	medium-sized	TRBD1	TRBV6-1	TRBJ1-2
TGTGCCAGCAGCTTAGATTTTCCCTCCTCTGGGGCCAACGTCCTGACTTTC	CASSLDFPSSGANVLTF	-	-	TRBV7-8	TRBJ2-6
TGTGCCAGCAGTTGGCAAGGGGGCTCCCGCTACACCTTC	CASSWQGGSRYTF	-	TRBD1	TRBV27	TRBJ1-2
TGTGCCAGCAGCTTAACTTTAGGGGCCTACGAGCAGTACTTC	CASSLTLGAYEQYF	-	-	TRBV11-2	TRBJ2-7
TGTGCCTGGAGTGTCAGAGGGAGTAGGCCCCAGTACTTC	CAWSVRGSRPQYF	-	-	TRBV30	TRBJ2-5
TGTGCCAGCAGCCCCCTCCGGGACGGAGCTAACTATGGCTACACCTTC	CASSPLRDGANYGYTF	-	-	TRBV7-9	TRBJ1-2